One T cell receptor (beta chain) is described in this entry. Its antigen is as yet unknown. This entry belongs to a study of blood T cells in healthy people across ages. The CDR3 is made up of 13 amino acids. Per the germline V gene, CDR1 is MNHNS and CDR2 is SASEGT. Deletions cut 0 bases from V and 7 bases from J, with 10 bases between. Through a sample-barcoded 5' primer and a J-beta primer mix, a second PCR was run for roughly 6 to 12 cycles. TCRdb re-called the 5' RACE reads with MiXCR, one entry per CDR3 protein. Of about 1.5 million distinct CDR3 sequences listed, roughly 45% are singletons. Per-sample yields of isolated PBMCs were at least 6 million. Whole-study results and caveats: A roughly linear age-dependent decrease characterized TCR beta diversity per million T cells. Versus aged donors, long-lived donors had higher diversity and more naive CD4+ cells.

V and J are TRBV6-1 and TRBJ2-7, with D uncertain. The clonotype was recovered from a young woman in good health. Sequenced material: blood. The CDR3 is CASSEAAPDEQYF. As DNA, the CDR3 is TGTGCCAGCAGTGAAGCAGCCCCAGATGAGCAGTACTTC.